The next 26 T cell receptor beta chains were all read from a single sample in a study of blood T cells in healthy people across ages. Primers used in a second PCR of roughly 7 to 12 cycles were a sample-barcoded 5' primer and a J-beta primer mix. A single record per CDR3 protein comes from TCRdb applying MiXCR to the 5' RACE reads. The sample has about 1.5 million distinct CDR3 sequences; under 55% are singletons. Specimen: blood. Source of these receptors: a woman between 18 and 29 years old in good health.

This chain links TRBV4-2 with TRBJ2-1, with TRBD2 matching 9 bases. This CDR3 comprises 18 residues. CDR1 is LGHNA and CDR2 is YNFKEQ in the germline V gene. V was clipped by 1 base and J by 2 bases; unmatched bases: 9. The DNA of the CDR3 is TGTGCCAGCAGCCAAGTATCAGCGGGAGGTATCACCTACAATGAGCAGTTCTTC. Translating it yields CASSQVSAGGITYNEQFF.

The V gene is TRBV7-2, the J gene TRBJ2-1; TRBD2 is a possible D gene (6 bases). Trimming shortened V by 5 bases and J by 0 bases, and 11 bases separated the two germline ends. The CDR3 has 15 amino acids. Germline CDR1 and CDR2: SGHTA and FQGNSA. The CDR3: CASSPLARSYNEQFF. CDR3 DNA sequence: TGTGCCAGCAGCCCCCTAGCGCGCTCCTACAATGAGCAGTTCTTC.

This clonotype was detected a few times. A read error may explain this, as a much larger clone is one base away. This chain uses TRBV11-2 with TRBJ2-5; TRBD2 agrees at 8 bases. The V gene's germline CDR1 is SGHAT and CDR2 FQNNGV. The CDR3 is 14 residues long. The V segment lost 6 bases and the J segment 11 bases; nucleotides outside the gene matches: 14. CDR3 in DNA: TGTGCCAGCAGAAGCTGGACTAGCTACAATGAGCAGTACTTC. Its protein is CASRSWTSYNEQYF.

This clonotype has only a few counts. The chain links TRBV4-3 to TRBJ1-1, with D uncertain. Trimming cost V 1 base and J 7 bases, with 10 bases left between them. Germline values: CDR1 LGHNA, CDR2 YSLEER. There are 13 residues in the CDR3. CDR3 coding DNA: TGCGCCAGCAGCCAAGGGCCCGAGCTTGAAGCTTTCTTT. As protein: CASSQGPELEAFF.

This chain uses TRBV11-1 with TRBJ1-1, with D tentatively TRBD1 (5 bases). The germline V and J ends were trimmed by 1 base and 5 bases, with 11 bases remaining between them. In germline, CDR1 is SGHAT, CDR2 FQDESV (reference sequence). CDR3 length: 14 residues. CDR3 nucleotide sequence: TGTGCCAGCAGCTTAGGAAGCCGGGGGACTGAAGCTTTCTTT. Protein product: CASSLGSRGTEAFF.

This clonotype was observed a handful of times. This chain links TRBV20-1 with TRBJ2-7; D is perhaps TRBD1 or TRBD2 (5 bases each). Trimming cost V 4 bases and J 3 bases, with 13 bases left between them. Looked up from germline, CDR1 is DFQATT and CDR2 is SNEGSKA (reference sequence). CDR3 length equals 13 residues. The CDR3 sequence is CSATRDPNYEQYF. The CDR3 coding sequence is TGCAGTGCTACCCGGGACCCCAACTACGAGCAGTACTTC.

The CDR3 DNA reads TGTGCCAGCAACGTGGCGGGAACCTACAATGAGCAGTTCTTC. This sequence encodes CASNVAGTYNEQFF. The J gene is TRBJ2-1, the V gene TRBV28, with D tentatively TRBD2 (6 bases). CDR3 size: 14 residues. V was trimmed by 7 bases and J by 2 bases, leaving 12 bases between them. Germline-derived CDR1 and CDR2 are MDHEN and SYDVKM.

The chain uses TRBV11-1 and TRBJ2-1; perhaps TRBD1 as D (6 bases). Germline CDR1 and CDR2: SGHAT and FQDESV (reference sequence). V lost 4 bases to trimming and J lost 12 bases, with 10 bases between them. CDR3 length equals 11 residues. CDR3 in DNA: TGTGCCAGCAGCTCCGGACAGAGGCAGTTCTTC. Residues: CASSSGQRQFF.

This clonotype appeared a few times. The CDR3 region is CRLGQASNQPQHF. CDR3 in DNA: TGCAGATTAGGACAGGCAAGCAATCAGCCCCAGCATTTT. The rearrangement joins TRBV29-1 to TRBJ1-5; 7 bases match TRBD1. CDR1 is SQVTM and CDR2 is ANQGSEA in the germline V gene. CDR3 length: 13 residues.

This clonotype has only a few counts. This chain joins TRBV3-1 and TRBJ2-4, with TRBD1 as a possible D gene (6 bases). This CDR3 is built from 15 residues. Germline CDR1 reads LGHDT; CDR2 reads YNNKEL (reference sequence). Trimming cost V 4 bases and J 7 bases, with 17 bases left between them. CDR3 protein: CASSPLWGQANIQYF. The CDR3 nucleotides are TGTGCCAGCAGCCCCCTTTGGGGACAAGCTAACATTCAGTACTTC.

The sample holds many counts of this clonotype. The chain links TRBV11-2 to TRBJ2-5; D remains ambiguous. Germline loops: CDR1 SGHAT, CDR2 FQNNGV. This CDR3 has 13 residues. Trimming took 5 bases from V and 0 from J, leaving 7 bases between them. In nucleotides, the CDR3 is TGTGCCAGCAGCGCCCAGTACCAAGAGACCCAGTACTTC. It translates to CASSAQYQETQYF.

Of note for this clonotype: Since no conserved phenylalanine or tryptophan closes the CDR3, a read error is the likely cause. V gene TRBV25-1 combines with J gene TRBJ2-7; D is unresolved. The J call may be wrong; the DNA end is better matched by TRBJ2-5. CDR3 length: 13 amino acids. Germline V gene sequence: CDR1 MGHDK, CDR2 SYGVNS. This chain's CDR3 is CASSEYIGETQYL. DNA for the CDR3: TGTGCCAGCAGTGAATATATCGGGGAGACCCAGTACTTA.

This clonotype was seen at least ten times. V gene TRBV12-3 or TRBV12-4 combines with J gene TRBJ2-3; maybe TRBD1 (5 bases). Trimming removed 6 bases from V and 3 bases from J, with 13 bases in between. This CDR3 has 14 residues. CDR3 sequence (DNA): TGTGCCAGCAGCACTGGGCCAGGGACAGATACGCAGTATTTT. Its protein is CASSTGPGTDTQYF.

The chain couples TRBV7-2 to TRBJ2-5; a weak D match, TRBD2 (6 bases). Germline values: CDR1 SGHTA, CDR2 FQGNSA. This CDR3 is 19 amino acids long. V was shortened by 2 bases and J by 0 bases, with 22 bases between the two germline ends. The CDR3 loop is CASSLYGWNRAGNQETQYF. CDR3 in DNA: TGTGCCAGCAGCTTATACGGGTGGAATCGTGCGGGGAACCAAGAGACCCAGTACTTC.

This clonotype was observed a handful of times. V is TRBV3-1 and J is TRBJ2-7, with D hard to call. Per the germline V gene, CDR1 is LGHDT and CDR2 is YNNKEL (reference sequence). Trimming pared 1 base from V and 9 bases from J, leaving 7 bases between. The length of the CDR3 is 11 residues. The chain's CDR3 is CASSQGQWQYF. The CDR3 nucleotides read TGTGCCAGCAGCCAAGGACAATGGCAGTACTTC.

The rearrangement uses TRBV7-9 and TRBJ2-5; no definite D call. The CDR3 contains 15 residues. Deletions cut 1 base from V and 5 bases from J, with 14 bases between. CDR1 is SEHNR, CDR2 FQNEAQ, per germline (reference sequence). In nucleotides, the CDR3 is TGTGCCAGCAGCTTAGGTTGGTCGGCCAGGGAGACCCAGTACTTC. Encoded protein: CASSLGWSARETQYF.

The rearrangement uses TRBV12-3 or TRBV12-4 and TRBJ1-2, with D possibly matching TRBD1 (5 bases). With 5 bases removed from V and 7 bases from J, the gap between germline ends came to 14 bases. The CDR3 loop spans 13 amino acids. The CDR3 reads CASSIPREGGYTF. The CDR3, as DNA: TGTGCCAGCAGTATTCCCAGGGAGGGTGGCTACACCTTC.

CDR3 in DNA: TGTGCCAGCAGCTTAGGGGGACAGATGAACACTGAAGCTTTCTTT. Amino acids: CASSLGGQMNTEAFF. The chain links TRBV7-2 to TRBJ1-1; 7 nucleotides agree with TRBD1. The CDR3 totals 15 residues. CDR1 is SGHTA, CDR2 FQGNSA, per germline. The ends lost 1 base at V and 0 bases at J; junction bases unmatched: 2.

This clonotype was observed a few times. The genes are TRBV15 and TRBJ1-2, with a weak D call TRBD1 (5 bases). From germline, CDR1 is LNHNV and CDR2 YYDKDF (reference sequence). V shed 3 bases and J shed 0 bases, with 14 bases lying between them. The CDR3 covers 16 residues. The CDR3 bases are TGTGCCACCAGCAGGGCAGGGACCCGAGCTAACTATGGCTACACCTTC. Residues: CATSRAGTRANYGYTF.

J is TRBJ2-3 and V is TRBV7-9, with D perhaps matching TRBD2 (5 bases). V was pared by 10 bases and J by 5 bases, with 13 bases between. The CDR3 is made up of 12 amino acids. Germline V gene lookup returns CDR1 SEHNR and CDR2 FQNEAQ (reference sequence). CDR3 nucleotide sequence: TGTGCCATCGGCACGAGCGGAGATACGCAGTATTTT. It yields the protein CAIGTSGDTQYF.

This clonotype has more than one count but fewer than ten. The chain links TRBV6-2 or TRBV6-3 to TRBJ2-1; TRBD1 is a possible D gene (6 bases). Trimming cost V 6 bases and J 6 bases, with 15 bases left between them. Germline CDR1 reads MNHEY; CDR2 reads SVGEGT. The CDR3 loop spans 14 amino acids. The CDR3 here is CASSLSRGRNEQFF. The CDR3 DNA is TGTGCCAGCAGCCTTAGCAGGGGCCGCAATGAGCAGTTCTTC.

This chain connects TRBV7-9 to TRBJ1-1; tentatively, D is TRBD1 (6 bases). V gave up 3 bases and J gave up 1 base, with 12 bases separating them. CDR1 is SEHNR, CDR2 FQNEAQ, per germline (reference sequence). This CDR3 has 15 amino acids. The CDR3 DNA reads TGTGCCAGCAGCTTGACGAGGACAGAGAACACTGAAGCTTTCTTT. This encodes CASSLTRTENTEAFF.

The rearrangement links TRBV7-9 to TRBJ2-4; 10 nucleotides match TRBD2. Germline assignment: CDR1 SEHNR and CDR2 FQNEAQ (reference sequence). V lost 9 bases and J lost 13; bases outside the gene matches: 12. CDR3 length: 13 amino acids. The CDR3 here is CASYLAGDGEQYF. In DNA form, the CDR3 reads TGTGCCAGTTACCTAGCGGGAGATGGGGAGCAGTACTTC.

V and J are TRBV7-2 and TRBJ1-1, with no clear D. Per the germline V gene, CDR1 is SGHTA and CDR2 is FQGNSA. The CDR3 contains 14 residues. Deletions cut 5 bases from V and 10 bases from J, with 20 bases between. CDR3 nucleotide sequence: TGTGCCAGCAGCCGAGAAGTTACAACTGAAGGAGCTTTCTTT. Residues: CASSREVTTEGAFF.

The V gene is TRBV7-2, the J gene TRBJ2-7; possible D gene TRBD1, 6 bases. Germline-derived CDR1 and CDR2 are SGHTA and FQGNSA. The CDR3 extends over 14 amino acids. V was trimmed by 1 base and J by 4 bases, leaving 11 bases between them. The DNA of the CDR3 is TGTGCCAGCAGCTTAGATTCAGGGGTATACGAGCAGTACTTC. It is translated as CASSLDSGVYEQYF.

This clonotype was recorded many times. This chain joins TRBV5-1 and TRBJ2-7; D unresolved. V was trimmed by 0 bases and J by 1 base, leaving 8 bases between them. CDR1 and CDR2 (germline): SGHRS, YFSETQ. There are 14 residues in the CDR3. The CDR3 DNA reads as TGCGCCAGCAGCTTGGAAGACAATTCCTACGAGCAGTACTTC. It translates to CASSLEDNSYEQYF.